A selection of T cell receptor beta chains follows, all from one sample in a study of blood T cell repertoires in COVID-19. Sequenced by immunoSEQ multiplex PCR; TCRdb stores in-frame clones only, minus some. This sample has about 250,000 clones, with approximately 89% found just once. Sequenced: peripheral blood. The receptors here all came from a woman aged 60-70 years who had recovered from COVID-19. CDR3s include the opening cysteine and the closing phenylalanine or tryptophan. The D gene is left open where the match is weak. Size is stated for part of the rows, as once, few or many counts, or as a class when the clone is expanded.

d_gene	v_gene	j_gene	abundance	CDR3nt	CDR3aa
TRBD2	TRBV19	TRBJ2-2	-	TGTGCCAGTAGAGGGACTAGCGGGGGCATTCACACCGGGGAGCTGTTTTTT	CASRGTSGGIHTGELFF
TRBD2	TRBV27	TRBJ2-3	-	TGTGCCAGCAGTCAGGGACTAGCGGAAACAGATACGCAGTATTTT	CASSQGLAETDTQYF
TRBD2	TRBV27	TRBJ2-1	-	TGTGCCAGCAGTTTGGTGGGGGGGATCTCCTACAATGAGCAGTTCTTC	CASSLVGGISYNEQFF
TRBD2	TRBV6-5	TRBJ2-5	-	TGTGCCAGCAGGCCCCTAGCGGGGGTCTTTGAGACCCAGTACTTC	CASRPLAGVFETQYF
TRBD2	TRBV19	TRBJ2-1	-	TGTGCCAGTAGTATAGCATCCGGGGGGGGCTACAATGAGCAGTTCTTC	CASSIASGGGYNEQFF
TRBD1	TRBV6-5	TRBJ1-2	-	TGTGCCAGCAGCAAAACAGGGGGCTCTAACTATGGCTACACCTTC	CASSKTGGSNYGYTF
TRBD1	TRBV29-1	TRBJ2-7	-	TGCAGCGTTGGACTGACAGGGTATAGGAACGAGCAGTACTTC	CSVGLTGYRNEQYF
-	TRBV15	TRBJ1-5	-	TGTGCCACCAGCAGAGATCTCCGGACAAACGATCAGCCCCAGCATTTT	CATSRDLRTNDQPQHF
TRBD1	TRBV18	TRBJ1-2	-	TGTGCCAGCTCGACGGGACAGAACTATGGCTACACCTTC	CASSTGQNYGYTF
-	TRBV5-6	TRBJ1-6	-	TGTGCCAGCAGCTTATACGGGGGGCCTAATTCACCCCTCCACTTT	CASSLYGGPNSPLHF
-	TRBV18	TRBJ1-2	once	TGTGCCAGCTCACCTACGGACAGATCCTATGGCTACACCTTC	CASSPTDRSYGYTF
TRBD1	TRBV6-2/TRBV6-3	TRBJ2-4	-	TGTGCCAGCACCCCACGGACAGGGGGAGGTGGCATTCAGTACTTC	CASTPRTGGGGIQYF
TRBD1	TRBV5-1	TRBJ1-1	-	TGCGCCAGCAGCCTCAGACAGGGGATCTTGAACACTGAAGCTTTCTTT	CASSLRQGILNTEAFF
-	TRBV28	TRBJ1-1	-	TGTGCCAGCAGTACCTCGACAGGTTACGGCAGTGAAGCTTTCTTT	CASSTSTGYGSEAFF
TRBD1	TRBV7-2	TRBJ1-5	-	TGTGCCAGCAGCCTGGGGACAGGAAACAATCAGCCCCAGCATTTT	CASSLGTGNNQPQHF
TRBD2	TRBV7-2	TRBJ2-3	-	TGTGCCAGCAGCACTGGACTAGCGGGGGTGGGCACAGATACGCAGTATTTT	CASSTGLAGVGTDTQYF
TRBD1	TRBV28	TRBJ1-1	-	TGTGCCAGCAGTTTGCGGACAGGGTGGGTGACGGAAGCTTTCTTT	CASSLRTGWVTEAFF
-	TRBV10-3	TRBJ2-7	-	TGTGCCATCAGTGAGGGGACAATTGGCTACGAGCAGTACTTC	CAISEGTIGYEQYF
-	TRBV27	TRBJ1-2	-	TGTGCCAGCAGTTCTCTGGGGCGCTACTATGGCTACACCTTC	CASSSLGRYYGYTF
-	TRBV7-2	TRBJ1-2	-	TGTGCCAGCAGAGAGAACTATGGCTACACCTTC	CASRENYGYTF
TRBD1	TRBV19	TRBJ2-1	-	TGTGCCAGTAGTATAGCCCCCGGGACAGGGGTAAATGAGCAGTTCTTC	CASSIAPGTGVNEQFF
-	TRBV3-1/TRBV3-2	TRBJ2-3	-	TGTGCCAGCAGCCAACGGGATGGGGCAGATACGCAGTATTTT	CASSQRDGADTQYF
TRBD1	TRBV15	TRBJ1-4	once	TGTGCCACCAGCAGCGACAGGACAGGGTCGACAGAAAAACTGTTTTTT	CATSSDRTGSTEKLFF
-	TRBV7-9	TRBJ1-1	-	TGTGCCAGCAGCACCAACTATGACAGGAGTATTACTGAAGCTTTCTTT	CASSTNYDRSITEAFF
-	TRBV6-6	TRBJ2-7	-	TGTGCCAGCAGTTATCTGGACAGACTCTACGAGCAGTACTTC	CASSYLDRLYEQYF
TRBD2	TRBV7-3	TRBJ2-7	-	TGTGCCAGCAGCTTATCTCCGGGGGGCTACGAGCAGTACTTC	CASSLSPGGYEQYF
TRBD2	TRBV2	TRBJ2-3	-	TGTGCCAGCGGACTAGCGGGGAGCACAGATACGCAGTATTTT	CASGLAGSTDTQYF
TRBD2	TRBV11-2	TRBJ2-5	-	TGTGCCAGCAGCTTTGTGATCTTAGCAGCGGGGGGCCCCCAAGAGACCCAGTACTTC	CASSFVILAAGGPQETQYF
-	TRBV14	TRBJ2-3	-	TGTGCCAGCAGCCTCCACCACGGGGGAAGCACAGATACGCAGTATTTT	CASSLHHGGSTDTQYF
-	TRBV6-5	TRBJ1-3	-	TGTGCCAGCAGCCGTTCGGGGAATGGAAACACCATATATTTT	CASSRSGNGNTIYF
TRBD1	TRBV13	TRBJ2-7	-	TGTGCCAGCAGCACATGGACAGGTGACTACGAGCAGTACTTC	CASSTWTGDYEQYF
-	TRBV3-1/TRBV3-2	TRBJ1-2	once	TGTGCCAGCAGCCAAGTCTCCGCGCTTGGCTACACCTTC	CASSQVSALGYTF
-	TRBV10-3	TRBJ1-5	once	TGTGCCATCAGTGAATCAGGGGTGAATCAGCCCCAGCATTTT	CAISESGVNQPQHF
TRBD1	TRBV9	TRBJ2-7	-	TGTGCCAGCAGCCTCCGACAGGGTACCTACGAGCAGTACTTC	CASSLRQGTYEQYF
-	TRBV6-5	TRBJ2-7	-	TGTGCCAGCACCTCCGGCGGGGGCACCTCCTACGAGCAGTACTTC	CASTSGGGTSYEQYF
TRBD1	TRBV2	TRBJ1-6	-	TGTGCCAGCAGCCCGACAGGGATCTATAATTCACCCCTCCACTTT	CASSPTGIYNSPLHF
TRBD2	TRBV28	TRBJ2-4	-	TGTGCCAGCAGTCAAGCGGGGGGACCCCCCCAAGCCAAAAACATTCAGTACTTC	CASSQAGGPPQAKNIQYF
TRBD1	TRBV7-2	TRBJ1-1	-	TGTGCCAGCAGCCCAGGTGGGACAGTCGTACAAGCTTTCTTT	CASSPGGTVVQAFF
TRBD1	TRBV19	TRBJ1-1	-	TGTGCCAGTAGTGCCCGACAGGGTACCGGACCTGAAGCTTTCTTT	CASSARQGTGPEAFF
-	TRBV10-3	TRBJ1-1	-	TGTGCCACTGGGGCCCCCAGGAACACTGAAGCTTTCTTT	CATGAPRNTEAFF
-	TRBV10-1	TRBJ2-7	-	TGCGCCAGCAGTGGGGCTTTCGGCTCCTACGAGCAGTACTTC	CASSGAFGSYEQYF
TRBD1	TRBV10-3	TRBJ2-7	-	TGTGCCATCAGTCGCGAGGGGGCTGGATACGAGCAGTACTTC	CAISREGAGYEQYF
-	TRBV18	TRBJ2-5	once	TGTGCCAGCTCCCCGGGAGTGGAAGAGACCCAGTACTTC	CASSPGVEETQYF
TRBD2	TRBV7-3	TRBJ2-3	few	TGTGCCAGCAGCTTAGGTCTAGCGGGGGACACAGATACGCAGTATTTT	CASSLGLAGDTDTQYF
TRBD1	TRBV5-1	TRBJ1-6	-	TGCGCCAGCAGCTTCGGACAGGGGGCGTCTTCACCCCTCCACTTT	CASSFGQGASSPLHF
TRBD1	TRBV7-3	TRBJ1-5	few	TGTGCCAGCAGCAGGCGGGGACAGGGCCAGCCCCAGCATTTT	CASSRRGQGQPQHF
TRBD1	TRBV7-2	TRBJ1-2	-	TGTGCCAGCAGCCCACAGGGGGGGAATGGCTACACCTTC	CASSPQGGNGYTF
-	TRBV28	TRBJ2-7	many	TGTGCCAGCAGTTTTCAGAACTACGAGCAGTACTTC	CASSFQNYEQYF
-	TRBV28	TRBJ1-1	-	TGTGCCAGTTGGGATTGGGGCAGTATGAACACTGAAGCTTTCTTT	CASWDWGSMNTEAFF
-	TRBV18	TRBJ1-1	-	TGTGCCAGCTCAATATCAGGGCGTCACACTGAAGCTTTCTTT	CASSISGRHTEAFF
TRBD2	TRBV5-1	TRBJ2-5	few	TGCGCCAGCAGCTTGGCCCCCCTTTCTAGCGGGGGTCTCCAAGAGACCCAGTACTTC	CASSLAPLSSGGLQETQYF
-	TRBV7-9	TRBJ2-3	-	TGTGCCAGCAGCTTAGGGCAGGGGCGAATCGCAGATACGCAGTATTTT	CASSLGQGRIADTQYF
-	TRBV4-1	TRBJ2-5	-	TGCGCCAGCACCCTGACGGAGGGGTCAGAGACCCAGTACTTC	CASTLTEGSETQYF